Listed below are T cell receptor beta chains from one sample, sequenced in a study of CD8 T cells in ankylosing spondylitis. In TCRdb, the 5' RACE reads were re-called with MiXCR into one record per CDR3 protein. Of a few hundred thousand distinct CDR3 sequences listed, about 22% are singletons. The sequenced sample consisted of blood, either unsorted or a sorted T cell fraction (not recorded which). Receptor source: a male donor with ankylosing spondylitis. Each CDR3 is given with its conserved first and last residue. The order of the fields is CDR3 protein, CDR3 DNA, D gene, V gene, clone size, J gene, CDR3 length. The D gene is left open where the match is weak. Clone size is given for some rows only: seen once, a few or many times, or a class if the clone is expanded.

CASKRLAGSEQYF	TGTGCCAGCAAGAGACTAGCGGGATCCGAGCAGTACTTC	TRBD2	TRBV6-2/TRBV6-3	few	TRBJ2-7	13
CSVARSRGLTDTQYF	TGCAGCGTTGCTAGGTCGCGTGGTTTGACAGATACGCAGTATTTT	-	TRBV29-1	-	TRBJ2-3	15
CASSQVGANLVMNTGELFF	TGTGCCAGCAGCCAAGTCGGGGCGAATCTAGTCATGAACACCGGGGAGCTGTTTTTT	-	TRBV4-2	once	TRBJ2-2	19
CSARGSGQGQYNEQFF	TGCAGTGCTAGAGGATCAGGTCAGGGACAATACAATGAGCAGTTCTTC	-	TRBV20-1	-	TRBJ2-1	16
CATSDRRSSTDTQYF	TGTGCCACCAGTGACCGCAGATCTAGCACAGATACGCAGTATTTT	-	TRBV24-1	few	TRBJ2-3	15
CASSLAPGQYGNEQFF	TGTGCCAGCAGCTTAGCCCCGGGACAGTATGGGAATGAGCAGTTCTTC	TRBD1	TRBV7-9	few	TRBJ2-1	16
CATSDPTASQETQYF	TGTGCCACCAGTGATCCGACAGCCAGCCAAGAGACCCAGTACTTC	-	TRBV24-1	-	TRBJ2-5	15
CASSLITDTQYF	TGTGCCAGCAGTTTAATTACAGATACGCAGTATTTT	-	TRBV12-3/TRBV12-4	many	TRBJ2-3	12
CASSSQADTEAFF	TGCGCCAGCAGCTCACAGGCGGACACTGAAGCTTTCTTT	-	TRBV5-1	-	TRBJ1-1	13
CASSPSDTRREGIQYF	TGTGCCAGCAGCCCTTCGGACACCCGACGGGAGGGCATTCAGTACTTC	TRBD2	TRBV28	-	TRBJ2-4	16
CSAGISGLAYEQYF	TGCAGTGCGGGGATTAGCGGGCTGGCCTACGAGCAGTACTTC	TRBD2	TRBV20-1	-	TRBJ2-7	14
CASSLQGNSGYTF	TGCGCCAGCAGCTTGCAGGGGAACTCTGGCTACACCTTC	-	TRBV5-1	few	TRBJ1-2	13
CASSLAYNEQFF	TGTGCCAGCAGCCTGGCCTACAATGAGCAGTTCTTC	-	TRBV5-1	many	TRBJ2-1	12
CASSLDRAGEFQFF	TGCGCCAGCAGCTTGGATAGGGCGGGAGAATTTCAGTTCTTC	TRBD2	TRBV5-1	few	TRBJ2-1	14
CSAAGSGSSYEQYF	TGCAGTGCTGCGGGATCGGGGAGTTCCTACGAGCAGTACTTC	-	TRBV20-1	few	TRBJ2-7	14
CASQIQRTVNTEAFF	TGTGCCAGCCAGATACAGAGGACAGTGAACACTGAAGCTTTCTTT	-	TRBV2	-	TRBJ1-1	15
CASSGARGRSATEAFF	TGTGCCAGCTCAGGGGCCAGGGGGCGATCGGCCACTGAAGCTTTCTTT	TRBD1	TRBV18	-	TRBJ1-1	16
CASSLWGKSNTGELFF	TGTGCCAGCAGCTTGTGGGGGAAATCGAACACCGGGGAGCTGTTTTTT	-	TRBV5-5	few	TRBJ2-2	16
CASSQAGLAGRELFF	TGTGCCAGCAGCCAAGCGGGACTAGCAGGCAGGGAGCTGTTTTTT	TRBD2	TRBV7-3	once	TRBJ2-2	15
CASSLTQSTDTQYF	TGTGCCAGCAGCTTAACCCAAAGCACAGATACGCAGTATTTT	-	TRBV11-3	few	TRBJ2-3	14
CSVEKAGGLEQYF	TGCAGCGTTGAAAAGGCAGGGGGGCTCGAGCAGTACTTC	-	TRBV29-1	few	TRBJ2-7	13
CSVGPEETQYF	TGCAGCGTTGGACCCGAAGAGACCCAGTACTTC	-	TRBV29-1	few	TRBJ2-5	11
CASSLVWGNTEAFF	TGTGCCAGCAGCTTAGTATGGGGGAACACTGAAGCTTTCTTT	-	TRBV7-8	-	TRBJ1-1	14
CASSYQGAGALAGELFF	TGTGCCAGCAGTTATCAGGGGGCGGGAGCTTTGGCCGGGGAGCTGTTTTTT	-	TRBV27	few	TRBJ2-2	17